This TCR beta chain was retrieved from a study of cytomegalovirus exposure and HLA in healthy donors. Germline CDR1 and CDR2: SGHVS and FQNEAQ. V dropped 0 bases and J dropped 8; count of bases not matched to a gene: 6. The CDR3 is 16 amino acids. The PCR employed 60 Vbeta primers together with 13 Jbeta primers. Some clones are missing from TCRdb's copy, which holds only in-frame ones; the method was immunoSEQ multiplex PCR. Recorded here are about 67,000 clones; the top ten clones represent about 15%. A remark on this clone: Its cognate antigen is unknown.

Overall study findings and caveats: The authors listed 150 or so TCR beta chains as cytomegalovirus-associated. In vitro, a few CMV-associated chains proved specific for CMV antigens. In a later analysis, V- and J-gene trimming of beta chains associated with a DCLRE1C missense variant, replicated independently. On later analysis, the bulk of CMV-associated TCR beta chains appeared to be HLA-restricted.

J is TRBJ2-1 and V is TRBV7-8; 11 positions agree with TRBD2. The receptor comes from a boy between 5 and 17 years old in good health and CMV-seronegative. Sample: PBMCs. CDR3 bases: TGTGCCAGCAGCTTAGCTCTTAGCGGGGGGGCGGATGAGCAGTTCTTC. It codes for CASSLALSGGADEQFF. The variable domain in full, completed from reference TRBV7-8 and TRBJ2-1, reads GAGVSQSPRYKVAKRGQDVALRCDPISGHVSLFWYQQALGQGPEFLTYFQNEAQLDKSGLPSDRFFAERPEGSVSTLKIQRTQQEDSAVYLCASSLALSGGADEQFFGPGTRLTVL.